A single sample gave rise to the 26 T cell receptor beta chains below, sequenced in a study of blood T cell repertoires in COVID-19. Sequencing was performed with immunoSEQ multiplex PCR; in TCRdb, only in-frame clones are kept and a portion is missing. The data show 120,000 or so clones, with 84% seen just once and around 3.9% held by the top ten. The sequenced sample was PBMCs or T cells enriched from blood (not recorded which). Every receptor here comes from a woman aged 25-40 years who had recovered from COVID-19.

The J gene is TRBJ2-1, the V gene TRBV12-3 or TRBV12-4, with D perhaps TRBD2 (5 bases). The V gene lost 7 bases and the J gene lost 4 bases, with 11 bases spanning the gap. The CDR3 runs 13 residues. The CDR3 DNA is TGTGCCAGCAAGACGGACTCGTACAATGAGCAGTTCTTC. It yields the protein CASKTDSYNEQFF.

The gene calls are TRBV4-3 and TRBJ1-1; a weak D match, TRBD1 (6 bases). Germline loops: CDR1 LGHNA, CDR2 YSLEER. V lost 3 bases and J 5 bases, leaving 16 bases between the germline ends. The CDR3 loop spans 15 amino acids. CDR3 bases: TGCGCCAGCAGCCACAATTACAGGGTAGGAACTGAAGCTTTCTTT. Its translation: CASSHNYRVGTEAFF.

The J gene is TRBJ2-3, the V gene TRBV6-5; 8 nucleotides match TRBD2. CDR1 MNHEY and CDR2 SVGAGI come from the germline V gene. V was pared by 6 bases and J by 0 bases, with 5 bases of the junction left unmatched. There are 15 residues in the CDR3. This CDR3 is CASSRLAPSTDTQYF. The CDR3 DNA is TGTGCCAGCAGCCGACTAGCGCCTAGCACAGATACGCAGTATTTT.

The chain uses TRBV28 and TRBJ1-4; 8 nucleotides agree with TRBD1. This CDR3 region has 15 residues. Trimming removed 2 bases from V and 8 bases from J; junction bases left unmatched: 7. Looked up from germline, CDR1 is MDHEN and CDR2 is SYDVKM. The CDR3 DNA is TGTGCCAGCAGTTTAGAGACAGGGGTCAGGGAAAAACTGTTTTTT. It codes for CASSLETGVREKLFF. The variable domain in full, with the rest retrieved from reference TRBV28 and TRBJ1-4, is DVKVTQSSRYLVKRTGEKVFLECVQDMDHENMFWYRQDPGLGLRLIYFSYDVKMKEKGDIPEGYSVSREKKERFSLILESASTNQTSMYLCASSLETGVREKLFFGSGTQLSVL.

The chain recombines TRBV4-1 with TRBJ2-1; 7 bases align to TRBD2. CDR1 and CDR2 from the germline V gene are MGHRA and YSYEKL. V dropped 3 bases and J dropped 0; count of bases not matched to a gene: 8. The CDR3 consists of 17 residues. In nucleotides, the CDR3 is TGCGCCAGCAGCCAGGTTAGCGGGCGGAGCTCCTACAATGAGCAGTTCTTC. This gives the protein CASSQVSGRSSYNEQFF.

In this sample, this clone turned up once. The CDR3 spells CASSLTHSNQPQHF. The CDR3 region has the DNA TGTGCCAGCAGCCTCACTCATAGCAATCAGCCCCAGCATTTT. The chain carries TRBV6-5 and TRBJ1-5, with no clear D. V lost 6 bases and J 0 bases, leaving 9 bases between the germline ends. The germline gives CDR1 MNHEY, CDR2 SVGAGI. The CDR3 extends over 14 amino acids.

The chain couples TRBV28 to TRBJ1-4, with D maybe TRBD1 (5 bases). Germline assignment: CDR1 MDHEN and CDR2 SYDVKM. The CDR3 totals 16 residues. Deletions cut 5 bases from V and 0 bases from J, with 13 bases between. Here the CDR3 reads CASSLYGRATNEKLFF. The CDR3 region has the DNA TGTGCCAGCAGTCTTTACGGCAGGGCAACTAATGAAAAACTGTTTTTT.

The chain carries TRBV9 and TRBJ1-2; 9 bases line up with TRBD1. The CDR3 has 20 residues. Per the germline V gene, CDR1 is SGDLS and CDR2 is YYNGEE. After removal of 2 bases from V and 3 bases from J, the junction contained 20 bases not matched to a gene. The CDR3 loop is CASSVLPAGGQGTYHYGYTF. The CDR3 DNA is TGTGCCAGCAGCGTCCTCCCCGCAGGGGGACAGGGTACTTATCACTATGGCTACACCTTC. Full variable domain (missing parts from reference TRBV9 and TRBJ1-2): DSGVTQTPKHLITATGQRVTLRCSPRSGDLSVYWYQQSLDQGLQFLIQYYNGEERAKGNILERFSAQQFPDLHSELNLSSLELGDSALYFCASSVLPAGGQGTYHYGYTFGSGTRLTVV.

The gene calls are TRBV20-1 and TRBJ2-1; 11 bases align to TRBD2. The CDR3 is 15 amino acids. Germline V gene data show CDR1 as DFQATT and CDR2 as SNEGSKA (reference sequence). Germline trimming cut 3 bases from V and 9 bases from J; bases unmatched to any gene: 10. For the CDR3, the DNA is TGCAGTGCTAGTGTGACTAGCGGGATGGGCGGTGAGCAGTTCTTC. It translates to CSASVTSGMGGEQFF.

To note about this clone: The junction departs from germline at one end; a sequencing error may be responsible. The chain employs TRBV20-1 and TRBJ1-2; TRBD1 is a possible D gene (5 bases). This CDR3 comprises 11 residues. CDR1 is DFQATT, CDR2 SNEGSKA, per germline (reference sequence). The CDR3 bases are TGCAGTGCTCCCCCCTTGGACAATCCGAAGTTC. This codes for CSAPPLDNPKF.

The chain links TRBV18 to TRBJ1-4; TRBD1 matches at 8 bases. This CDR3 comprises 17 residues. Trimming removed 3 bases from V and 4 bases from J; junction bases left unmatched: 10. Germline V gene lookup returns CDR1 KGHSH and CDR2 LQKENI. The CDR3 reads CASSPSVQGALNEKLFF. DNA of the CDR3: TGTGCCAGCTCACCGAGCGTTCAGGGGGCTCTTAATGAAAAACTGTTTTTT.

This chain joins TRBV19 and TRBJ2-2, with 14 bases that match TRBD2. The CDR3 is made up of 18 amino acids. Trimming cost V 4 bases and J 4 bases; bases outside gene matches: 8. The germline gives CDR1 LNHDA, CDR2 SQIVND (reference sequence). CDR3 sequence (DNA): TGTGCCAGTAGTAAGTCGGGACTAGCGGGAGAGGTCACCGGGGAGCTGTTTTTT. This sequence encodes CASSKSGLAGEVTGELFF.

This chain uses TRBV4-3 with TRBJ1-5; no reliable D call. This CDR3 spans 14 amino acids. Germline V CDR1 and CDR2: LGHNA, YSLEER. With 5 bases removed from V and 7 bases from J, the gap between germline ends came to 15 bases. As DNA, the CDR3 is TGCGCCAGCAGCTTTCAGCGGGGAGGGCAGCCCCAGCATTTT. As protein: CASSFQRGGQPQHF.

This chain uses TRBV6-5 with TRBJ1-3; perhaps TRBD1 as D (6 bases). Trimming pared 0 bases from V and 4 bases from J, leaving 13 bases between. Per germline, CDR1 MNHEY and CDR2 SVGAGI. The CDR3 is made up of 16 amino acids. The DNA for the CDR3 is TGTGCCAGCAGTTACTCGAGAAGGCAGGGGGGAAACACCATATATTTT. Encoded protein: CASSYSRRQGGNTIYF.

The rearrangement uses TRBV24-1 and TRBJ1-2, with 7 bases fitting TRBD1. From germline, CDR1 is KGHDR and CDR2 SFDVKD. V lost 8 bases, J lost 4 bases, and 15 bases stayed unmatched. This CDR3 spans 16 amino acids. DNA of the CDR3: TGTGCCACCACCAACAGACAGGGCGAGAATGGCTATGGCTACACCTTC. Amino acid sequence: CATTNRQGENGYGYTF.

Here the CDR3 DNA reads TGTGCCAGCAGCCTGACAGGCTCTGGAAACACCATATATTTT. Residues: CASSLTGSGNTIYF. The chain has TRBV7-6 and TRBJ1-3; weak D call: TRBD1 (6 bases). Trimming left V 5 bases short and J 0 bases short, with 8 bases between. Germline-derived CDR1 and CDR2 are SGHVS and FNYEAQ. CDR3 length: 14 amino acids.

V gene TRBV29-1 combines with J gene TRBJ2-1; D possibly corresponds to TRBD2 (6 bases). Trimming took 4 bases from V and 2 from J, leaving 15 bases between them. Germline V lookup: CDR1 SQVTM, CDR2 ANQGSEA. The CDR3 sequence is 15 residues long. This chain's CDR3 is CSVAAKAGPYNEQFF. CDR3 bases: TGCAGCGTTGCAGCCAAGGCGGGACCCTACAATGAGCAGTTCTTC.

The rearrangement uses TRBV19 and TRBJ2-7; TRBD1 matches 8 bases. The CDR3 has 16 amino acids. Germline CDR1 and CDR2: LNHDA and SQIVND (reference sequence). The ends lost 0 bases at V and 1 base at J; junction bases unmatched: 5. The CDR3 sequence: CASSIDFRTGSYEQYF. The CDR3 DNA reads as TGTGCCAGTAGTATAGATTTTCGGACAGGGTCCTACGAGCAGTACTTC.

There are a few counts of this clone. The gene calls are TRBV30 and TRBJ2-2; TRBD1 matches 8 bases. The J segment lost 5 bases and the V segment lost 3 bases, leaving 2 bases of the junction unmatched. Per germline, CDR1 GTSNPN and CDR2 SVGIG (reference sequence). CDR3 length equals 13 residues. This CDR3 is CAWRRTGTGELFF. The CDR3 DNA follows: TGTGCCTGGAGGCGGACAGGGACCGGGGAGCTGTTTTTT.

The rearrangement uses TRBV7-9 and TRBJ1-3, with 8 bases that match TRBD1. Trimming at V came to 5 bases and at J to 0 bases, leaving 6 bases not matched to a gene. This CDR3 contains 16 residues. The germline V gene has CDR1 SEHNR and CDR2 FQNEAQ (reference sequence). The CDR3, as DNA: TGTGCCAGCAGCCTCACAGGGGGTGCCTCTGGAAACACCATATATTTT. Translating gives CASSLTGGASGNTIYF.

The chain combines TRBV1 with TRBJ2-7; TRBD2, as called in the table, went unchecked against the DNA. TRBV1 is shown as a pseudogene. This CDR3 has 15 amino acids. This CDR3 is CTSSQWDYPSYEQYF. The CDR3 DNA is TGCACCAGCAGCCAATGGGACTACCCCTCCTACGAGCAGTACTTC.

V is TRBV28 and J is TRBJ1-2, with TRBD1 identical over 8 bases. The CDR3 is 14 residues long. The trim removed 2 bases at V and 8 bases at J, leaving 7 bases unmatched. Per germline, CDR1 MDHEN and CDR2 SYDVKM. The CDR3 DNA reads TGTGCCAGCAGTTTAGCCGACAGGGGTATGGGCTACACCTTC. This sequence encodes CASSLADRGMGYTF.

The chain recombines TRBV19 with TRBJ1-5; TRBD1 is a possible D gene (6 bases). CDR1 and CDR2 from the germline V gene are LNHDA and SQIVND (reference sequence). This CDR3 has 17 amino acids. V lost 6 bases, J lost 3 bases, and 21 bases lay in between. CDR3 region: CASSYPLTGSDNQPQHF. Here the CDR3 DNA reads TGTGCCAGTAGCTACCCCCTTACAGGGTCGGACAATCAGCCCCAGCATTTT.

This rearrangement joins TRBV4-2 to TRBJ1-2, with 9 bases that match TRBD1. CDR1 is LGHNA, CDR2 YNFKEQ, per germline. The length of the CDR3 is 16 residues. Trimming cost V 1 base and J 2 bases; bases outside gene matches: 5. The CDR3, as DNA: TGTGCCAGCAGCCAAGTACAGGGGGCCACAAACTATGGCTACACCTTC. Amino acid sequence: CASSQVQGATNYGYTF.

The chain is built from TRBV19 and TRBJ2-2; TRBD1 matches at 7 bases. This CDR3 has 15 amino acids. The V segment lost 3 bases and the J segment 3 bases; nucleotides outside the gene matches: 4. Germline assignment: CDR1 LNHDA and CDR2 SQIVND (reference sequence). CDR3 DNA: TGTGCCAGTAGTATGACAGGGTCGTACACCGGGGAGCTGTTTTTT. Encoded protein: CASSMTGSYTGELFF. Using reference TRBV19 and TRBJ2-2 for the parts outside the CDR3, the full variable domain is DGGITQSPKYLFRKEGQNVTLSCEQNLNHDAMYWYRQDPGQGLRLIYYSQIVNDFQKGDIAEGYSVSREKKESFPLTVTSAQKNPTAFYLCASSMTGSYTGELFFGEGSRLTVL.

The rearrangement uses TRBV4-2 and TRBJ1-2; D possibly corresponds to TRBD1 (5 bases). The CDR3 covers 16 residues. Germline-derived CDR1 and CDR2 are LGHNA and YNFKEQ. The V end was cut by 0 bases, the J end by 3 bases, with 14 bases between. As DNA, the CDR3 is TGTGCCAGCAGCCAAGAAGGGGAAGCGGGGTACTATGGCTACACCTTC. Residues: CASSQEGEAGYYGYTF.